The rows below give T cell receptor beta chains drawn from one sample of a study of shared clonotypes between healthy human individuals. Method: immunoSEQ multiplex PCR; TCRdb's copy keeps in-frame clones and lacks some. Of roughly 1 million clones in the sample, approximately 68% were seen once. Sequencing input: memory CD4+ T cells sorted from blood. Receptors were obtained from a man aged 18-30 years in good health. The CDR3 runs from the conserved cysteine through the conserved F or W. Fields, in order: clone size, D gene, V gene, J gene, CDR3 protein, CDR3 DNA. A D gene is named only where the DNA matches it firmly. Some rows have no size entry. The others give once, few or many, or a class for an expanded clone.

clone_size: -; d_call: -; v_call: TRBV27; j_call: TRBJ2-1; cdr3_aa: CASSFMALPNEQFF; cdr3_nt: TGTGCCAGCAGTTTTATGGCTCTCCCCAATGAGCAGTTCTTC
clone_size: once; d_call: -; v_call: TRBV18; j_call: TRBJ2-7; cdr3_aa: CASSPQTAYSYEQYF; cdr3_nt: TGTGCCAGCTCACCCCAGACAGCTTACTCCTACGAGCAGTACTTC
clone_size: -; d_call: TRBD1; v_call: TRBV11-3; j_call: TRBJ1-3; cdr3_aa: CASSKMTGPGNTIYF; cdr3_nt: TGTGCCAGCAGCAAAATGACAGGGCCCGGAAACACCATATATTTT
clone_size: once; d_call: TRBD1; v_call: TRBV7-9; j_call: TRBJ2-5; cdr3_aa: CASASRGTAGETQYF; cdr3_nt: TGTGCCAGCGCTAGTCGTGGGACAGCTGGTGAGACCCAGTACTTC
clone_size: -; d_call: -; v_call: TRBV11-2; j_call: TRBJ2-7; cdr3_aa: CASSLVVGTQYF; cdr3_nt: TGTGCCAGCAGCTTAGTGGTAGGCACCCAGTACTTC
clone_size: once; d_call: -; v_call: TRBV4-1; j_call: TRBJ2-7; cdr3_aa: CASRDRSTRRPYEQYF; cdr3_nt: TGCGCCAGCCGAGACAGGTCAACCCGTCGGCCCTACGAGCAGTACTTC
clone_size: -; d_call: -; v_call: TRBV19; j_call: TRBJ1-2; cdr3_aa: CASTGAGDHGYTF; cdr3_nt: TGTGCCAGTACCGGGGCGGGGGACCATGGCTACACCTTC
clone_size: -; d_call: -; v_call: TRBV18; j_call: TRBJ2-5; cdr3_aa: CASSPREQETQYF; cdr3_nt: TGTGCCAGCTCACCCAGGGAGCAAGAGACCCAGTACTTC
clone_size: -; d_call: -; v_call: TRBV7-9; j_call: TRBJ2-7; cdr3_aa: CASSNPTSRQYF; cdr3_nt: TGTGCCAGCAGCAACCCGACTAGTCGGCAGTACTTC
clone_size: -; d_call: TRBD2; v_call: TRBV5-8; j_call: TRBJ2-7; cdr3_aa: CASSSGGLASSYEQYF; cdr3_nt: TGTGCCAGCAGCTCGGGGGGACTAGCGTCTTCCTACGAGCAGTACTTC
clone_size: once; d_call: -; v_call: TRBV15; j_call: TRBJ2-5; cdr3_aa: CATSIQAWKETQYF; cdr3_nt: TGTGCCACCAGCATTCAAGCTTGGAAAGAGACCCAGTACTTC
clone_size: few; d_call: -; v_call: TRBV4-1; j_call: TRBJ2-1; cdr3_aa: CASSQALAAYNEQFF; cdr3_nt: TGCGCCAGCAGCCAAGCGCTAGCAGCTTACAATGAGCAGTTCTTC
clone_size: few; d_call: -; v_call: TRBV28; j_call: TRBJ1-5; cdr3_aa: CASRPEGGNQPQHF; cdr3_nt: TGTGCCAGCAGGCCGGAAGGGGGAAATCAGCCCCAGCATTTT
clone_size: -; d_call: TRBD1; v_call: TRBV18; j_call: TRBJ2-7; cdr3_aa: CASSPGQSIYEQYF; cdr3_nt: TGTGCCAGCTCACCGGGACAGTCCATCTACGAGCAGTACTTC
clone_size: once; d_call: -; v_call: TRBV6-5; j_call: TRBJ1-2; cdr3_aa: CASTAGQGVYGYTF; cdr3_nt: TGTGCCAGCACCGCGGGGCAGGGAGTCTATGGCTACACCTTC
clone_size: -; d_call: -; v_call: TRBV19; j_call: TRBJ1-2; cdr3_aa: CASNIGRAYGYTF; cdr3_nt: TGTGCCAGTAATATCGGGAGGGCCTATGGCTACACCTTC
clone_size: once; d_call: TRBD1; v_call: TRBV13; j_call: TRBJ1-1; cdr3_aa: CASSSRQGITPTEAFF; cdr3_nt: TGTGCCAGCAGCTCTCGACAGGGTATTACTCCCACTGAAGCTTTCTTT
clone_size: -; d_call: -; v_call: TRBV2; j_call: TRBJ1-3; cdr3_aa: CASSDEPRSGNTIYF; cdr3_nt: TGTGCCAGCAGTGACGAGCCCCGCTCTGGAAACACCATATATTTT
clone_size: -; d_call: TRBD1; v_call: TRBV18; j_call: TRBJ1-4; cdr3_aa: CASSTDRGSGNEKLFF; cdr3_nt: TGTGCCAGCTCGACCGACAGGGGGTCGGGTAATGAAAAACTGTTTTTT
clone_size: -; d_call: -; v_call: TRBV19; j_call: TRBJ2-2; cdr3_aa: CASSNPVGELFF; cdr3_nt: TGTGCCAGTAGTAACCCCGTCGGGGAGCTGTTTTTT
clone_size: -; d_call: -; v_call: TRBV6-6; j_call: TRBJ1-1; cdr3_aa: CASSAQGTEAFF; cdr3_nt: TGTGCCAGCAGCGCACAGGGCACTGAAGCTTTCTTT
clone_size: -; d_call: -; v_call: TRBV19; j_call: TRBJ2-7; cdr3_aa: CASSPELARHEQYF; cdr3_nt: TGTGCCAGTAGTCCCGAGCTAGCGAGGCACGAGCAGTACTTC
clone_size: -; d_call: -; v_call: TRBV7-3; j_call: TRBJ2-3; cdr3_aa: CASSLTGTTDTQYF; cdr3_nt: TGTGCCAGCAGCTTAACCGGGACCACAGATACGCAGTATTTT
clone_size: -; d_call: -; v_call: TRBV29-1; j_call: TRBJ1-3; cdr3_aa: CSVEGGGSGNTIYF; cdr3_nt: TGCAGCGTTGAAGGGGGGGGCTCTGGAAACACCATATATTTT
clone_size: few; d_call: TRBD1; v_call: TRBV29-1; j_call: TRBJ1-2; cdr3_aa: CSVDRDGYTF; cdr3_nt: TGCAGCGTCGACAGGGATGGCTACACCTTC
clone_size: -; d_call: TRBD1; v_call: TRBV5-6; j_call: TRBJ2-6; cdr3_aa: CASSRRTGGFLFGANVLTF; cdr3_nt: TGTGCCAGCAGCCGGCGGACAGGGGGTTTCCTTTTCGGGGCCAACGTCCTGACTTTC
clone_size: -; d_call: -; v_call: TRBV6-1; j_call: TRBJ2-2; cdr3_aa: CASSEVGPTGELFF; cdr3_nt: TGTGCCAGCAGTGAAGTCGGACCCACCGGGGAGCTGTTTTTT
clone_size: -; d_call: TRBD1; v_call: TRBV9; j_call: TRBJ1-4; cdr3_aa: CASSPRTGGVEKLFF; cdr3_nt: TGTGCCAGCAGCCCGCGGACAGGGGGCGTTGAAAAACTGTTTTTT
clone_size: -; d_call: TRBD2; v_call: TRBV5-4; j_call: TRBJ2-7; cdr3_aa: CASSPGLAGGDEQYF; cdr3_nt: TGTGCCAGCAGCCCGGGACTAGCGGGGGGAGACGAGCAGTACTTC
clone_size: -; d_call: -; v_call: TRBV28; j_call: TRBJ1-5; cdr3_aa: CASSLRPAGSRNQPQHF; cdr3_nt: TGTGCCAGCAGTTTACGGCCCGCGGGCAGCCGCAATCAGCCCCAGCATTTT
clone_size: -; d_call: TRBD2; v_call: TRBV7-2; j_call: TRBJ2-3; cdr3_aa: CASSLTSGDRDTQYF; cdr3_nt: TGTGCCAGCAGCTTGACTAGCGGGGATCGAGATACGCAGTATTTT
clone_size: -; d_call: TRBD2; v_call: TRBV9; j_call: TRBJ2-1; cdr3_aa: CASSERGTINEQFF; cdr3_nt: TGTGCCAGCAGCGAGCGGGGGACTATAAATGAGCAGTTCTTC
clone_size: -; d_call: -; v_call: TRBV5-1; j_call: TRBJ2-3; cdr3_aa: CASSLVRAGTDTQYF; cdr3_nt: TGCGCCAGCAGCTTGGTCCGGGCGGGCACAGATACGCAGTATTTT
clone_size: -; d_call: -; v_call: TRBV2; j_call: TRBJ1-2; cdr3_aa: CASRTGGGNYGYTF; cdr3_nt: TGTGCCAGCAGGACCGGGGGCGGTAACTATGGCTACACCTTC
clone_size: -; d_call: -; v_call: TRBV2; j_call: TRBJ2-7; cdr3_aa: CACNNNRGGYEQYF; cdr3_nt: TGTGCCTGCAACAATAACAGGGGAGGATACGAGCAGTACTTC
clone_size: -; d_call: TRBD1; v_call: TRBV27; j_call: TRBJ1-6; cdr3_aa: CASSLIGVQGVETNSPLHF; cdr3_nt: TGTGCCAGCAGTTTAATCGGGGTGCAGGGGGTCGAGACTAATTCACCCCTCCACTTT